This T cell receptor beta chain was recovered during a study of T-cell memory formation after mild COVID-19. TCRdb re-analysed the 5' RACE reads in MiXCR, keeping a single row per CDR3 protein. This table holds 300,000 to 400,000 distinct CDR3 sequences, more than 15% found once. This clonotype was observed a handful of times. The CDR3 has 15 amino acids. J lost 7 bases, V lost 4 bases, and 8 bases had no gene match. Germline lookup yields CDR1 MNHEY and CDR2 SVGAGI. The TCR sequence derives from a man younger than 35 who had mild COVID-19 (a few samples of this study predate the infection). Cell type and time point are not known. The specimen sequenced was PBMCs or a T cell subset sorted from them (not recorded which). The chain uses TRBV6-5 and TRBJ2-1; 9 bases are a match to TRBD2. In DNA, the CDR3 is TGTGCCAGCAGTTGGTTTAGCGGGGGTTCAAATGAGCAGTTCTTC. Its protein is CASSWFSGGSNEQFF.